One and the same sample provided the 7 T cell receptor beta chains below, sequenced in a study of blood T cell repertoires in COVID-19. The repertoire was sequenced with immunoSEQ multiplex PCR; TCRdb's copy has only in-frame clones and lacks some. Altogether 75,000 to 95,000 clones are present, 80% to 85% being singletons, with the ten largest covering 6.3%. The sample taken for sequencing was peripheral blood. The receptors here all came from a man in his fifties or sixties with acute or convalescent COVID-19.

The rearrangement joins TRBV5-6 to TRBJ1-2, with TRBD1 identical over 10 bases. J lost 7 bases, V lost 2 bases, and 8 bases had no gene match. This CDR3 region has 15 residues. The germline CDR1 and CDR2 sequences are SGHDT and YYEEEE. In nucleotides, the CDR3 is TGTGCCAGCAGCTTCCGGGACAGGGGTTGGGGTGGCTACACCTTC. Translating it yields CASSFRDRGWGGYTF. The full variable domain, with the rest looked up from reference TRBV5-6 and TRBJ1-2, is DAGVTQSPTHLIKTRGQQVTLRCSPKSGHDTVSWYQQALGQGPQFIFQYYEEEERQRGNFPDRFSGHQFPNYSSELNVNALLLGDSALYLCASSFRDRGWGGYTFGSGTRLTVV.

J is TRBJ1-3 and V is TRBV6-2 or TRBV6-3, with D perhaps matching TRBD1 (5 bases). The V gene's germline CDR1 is MNHEY and CDR2 SVGEGT. V was shortened by 6 bases and J by 0 bases, with 9 bases between the two germline ends. This CDR3 has 14 residues. The CDR3 region has the DNA TGTGCCAGCAGCACGGACATCTCTGGAAACACCATATATTTT. It translates to CASSTDISGNTIYF.

The rearrangement links TRBV2 to TRBJ1-1; 8 positions agree with TRBD1. CDR3 length equals 13 residues. With V trimmed by 4 bases and J by 3 bases, 1 base remained unmatched. Germline CDR1 is SNHLY and CDR2 is FYNNEI. CDR3 amino acids: CASSAGGYTEAFF. In DNA, the CDR3 is TGTGCCAGCAGTGCAGGGGGCTACACTGAAGCTTTCTTT.

The chain employs TRBV7-3 and TRBJ2-7, with D perhaps matching TRBD1 (7 bases). CDR1 and CDR2 from the germline V gene are SGHTA and FQGTGA. Trimming took off 5 bases at V and 3 bases at J, with 23 bases between the two ends. The CDR3 sequence is 17 residues long. The DNA for the CDR3 is TGTGCCAGCAGCCCATACCGCAGCCGACAGGGAGGCTACGAGCAGTACTTC. It is translated as CASSPYRSRQGGYEQYF.

The rearrangement joins TRBV9 to TRBJ2-2, with a tentative D call TRBD2 (6 bases). V was pared by 1 base and J by 3 bases, with 10 bases between. Germline V gene sequence: CDR1 SGDLS, CDR2 YYNGEE. This CDR3 comprises 15 residues. CDR3 DNA sequence: TGTGCCAGCAGCGTACCCGGGGAGGACACCGGGGAGCTGTTTTTT. Protein product: CASSVPGEDTGELFF.

The chain employs TRBV6-2 or TRBV6-3 and TRBJ1-1, with D maybe TRBD1 (5 bases). CDR1 is MNHEY and CDR2 is SVGEGT in the germline V gene. Between the trimmed V and J ends, which lost 0 bases and 5 bases, there was a span of 13 bases. CDR3 length equals 15 residues. In nucleotides, the CDR3 is TGTGCCAGCAGTTACTCGGATCGGGGGGAGACTGAAGCTTTCTTT. Its translation is CASSYSDRGETEAFF.

The chain uses TRBV7-2 and TRBJ1-3; D may be TRBD1 (5 bases). In germline, CDR1 is SGHTA, CDR2 FQGNSA. The CDR3 runs 15 residues. The V and J ends lost 2 bases and 4 bases respectively, with 12 bases between them. The CDR3 loop is CASSLSPGPGNTIYF. The CDR3, as DNA: TGTGCCAGCAGCTTATCGCCAGGGCCGGGAAACACCATATATTTT. The entire variable domain, with the rest obtained from reference TRBV7-2 and TRBJ1-3, is as follows: GAGVSQSPSNKVTEKGKDVELRCDPISGHTALYWYRQSLGQGLEFLIYFQGNSAPDKSGLPSDRFSAERTGGSVSTLTIQRTQQEDSAVYLCASSLSPGPGNTIYFGEGSWLTVV.